This T cell receptor beta chain was profiled in a study of blood T cell repertoires in COVID-19. At the level of the study: From the United States, Italy and Spain came samples of acute and convalescent COVID-19. PBMCs, B-cell-depleted T cells, or T cells provided the cDNA or gDNA that made up the material.

Study processing details: By means of reference gene primer amplification, nucleated cell counts were estimated. Libraries were prepared by immunoSEQ multiplex PCR; TCRdb keeps only in-frame clonotypes and omits some of them. The V and J calls and the clone size are those of that table, but D and trimming were determined from the DNA. There are about 170,000 clones in the sample; around nine tenths occur only once, and 0.5% to 0.65% lies in the top ten. With 5 bases clipped from V and 3 bases from J, the junction kept 12 bases outside the gene matches. From germline, CDR1 is SQVTM and CDR2 ANQGSEA. This CDR3 has 15 residues.

Specimen: peripheral blood. The chain carries TRBV29-1 and TRBJ1-2; 7 nucleotides align to TRBD1. This sequence originates from a man aged 50-60 years with acute or convalescent COVID-19. This CDR3 is CSVPQSQQGYYGYTF. In DNA, the CDR3 is TGCAGCGTTCCCCAATCTCAACAGGGGTACTATGGCTACACCTTC.